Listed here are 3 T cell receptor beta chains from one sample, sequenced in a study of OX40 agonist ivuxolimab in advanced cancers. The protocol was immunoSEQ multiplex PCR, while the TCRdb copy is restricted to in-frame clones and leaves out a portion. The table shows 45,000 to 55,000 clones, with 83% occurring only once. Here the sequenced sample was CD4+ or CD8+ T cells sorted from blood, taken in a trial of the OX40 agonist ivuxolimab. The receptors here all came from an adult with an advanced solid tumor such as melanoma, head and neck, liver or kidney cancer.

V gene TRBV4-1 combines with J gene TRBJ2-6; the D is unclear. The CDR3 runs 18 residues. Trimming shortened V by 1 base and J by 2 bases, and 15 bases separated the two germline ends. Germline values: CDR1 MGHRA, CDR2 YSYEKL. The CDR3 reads CASSQGGFAKPGANVLTF. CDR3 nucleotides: TGCGCCAGCAGCCAAGGTGGGTTTGCGAAGCCTGGGGCCAACGTCCTGACTTTC.

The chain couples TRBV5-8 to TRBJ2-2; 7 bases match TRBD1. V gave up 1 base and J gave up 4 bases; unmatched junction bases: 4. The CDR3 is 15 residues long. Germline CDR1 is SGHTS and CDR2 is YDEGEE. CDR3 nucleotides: TGTGCCAGCAGCTTGAGGGGGACAGCCACCGGGGAGCTGTTTTTT. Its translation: CASSLRGTATGELFF.

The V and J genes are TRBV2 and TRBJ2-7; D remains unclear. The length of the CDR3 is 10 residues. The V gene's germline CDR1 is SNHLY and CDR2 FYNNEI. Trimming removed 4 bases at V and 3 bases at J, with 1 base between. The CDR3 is CASSVYEQYF. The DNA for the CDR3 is TGTGCCAGCAGTGTCTACGAGCAGTACTTC.